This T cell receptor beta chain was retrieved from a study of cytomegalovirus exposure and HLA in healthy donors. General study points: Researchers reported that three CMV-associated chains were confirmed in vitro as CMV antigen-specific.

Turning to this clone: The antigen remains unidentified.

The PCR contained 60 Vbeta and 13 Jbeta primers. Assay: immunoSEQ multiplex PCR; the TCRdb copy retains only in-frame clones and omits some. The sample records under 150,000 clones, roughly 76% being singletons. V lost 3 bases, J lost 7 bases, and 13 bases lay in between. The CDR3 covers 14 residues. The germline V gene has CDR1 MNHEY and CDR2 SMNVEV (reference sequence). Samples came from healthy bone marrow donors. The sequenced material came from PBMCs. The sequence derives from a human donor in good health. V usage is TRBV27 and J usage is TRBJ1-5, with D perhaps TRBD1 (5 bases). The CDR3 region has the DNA TGTGCCAGCAGTTTTTTAGGGAAGGGGCAGCCCCAGCATTTT. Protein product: CASSFLGKGQPQHF.